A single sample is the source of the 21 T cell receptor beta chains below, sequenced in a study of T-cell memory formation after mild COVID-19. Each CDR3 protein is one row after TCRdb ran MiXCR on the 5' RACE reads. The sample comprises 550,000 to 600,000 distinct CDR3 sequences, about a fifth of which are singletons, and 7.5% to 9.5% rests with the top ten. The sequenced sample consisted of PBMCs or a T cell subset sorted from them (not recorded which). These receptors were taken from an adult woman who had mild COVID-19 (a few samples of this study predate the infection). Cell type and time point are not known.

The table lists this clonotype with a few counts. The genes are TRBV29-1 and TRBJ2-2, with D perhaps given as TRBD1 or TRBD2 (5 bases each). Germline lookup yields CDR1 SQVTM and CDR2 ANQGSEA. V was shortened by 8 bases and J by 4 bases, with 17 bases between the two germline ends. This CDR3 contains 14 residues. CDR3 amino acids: CSYLRGSGTGELFF. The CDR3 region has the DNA TGCAGCTACCTGAGGGGCAGCGGCACCGGGGAGCTGTTTTTT.

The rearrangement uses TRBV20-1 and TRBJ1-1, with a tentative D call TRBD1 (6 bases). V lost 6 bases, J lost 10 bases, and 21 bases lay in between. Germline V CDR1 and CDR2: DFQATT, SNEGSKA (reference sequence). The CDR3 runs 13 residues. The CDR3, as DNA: TGCAGTGCCCCTTCTCAGGGGAATCACGTAGCTTTCTTT. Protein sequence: CSAPSQGNHVAFF.

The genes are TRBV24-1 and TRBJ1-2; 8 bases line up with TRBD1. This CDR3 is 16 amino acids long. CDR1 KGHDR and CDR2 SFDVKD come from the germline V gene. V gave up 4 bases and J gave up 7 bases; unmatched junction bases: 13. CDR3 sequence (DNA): TGTGCCACCAGTGACGCGAGGGGGGACAGGCCTCGTGGCTACACCTTC. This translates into CATSDARGDRPRGYTF.

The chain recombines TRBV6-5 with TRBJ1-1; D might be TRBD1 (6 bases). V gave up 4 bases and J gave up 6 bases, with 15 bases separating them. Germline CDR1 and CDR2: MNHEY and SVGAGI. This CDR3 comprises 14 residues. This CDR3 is CASSSHWTASEAFF. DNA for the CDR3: TGTGCCAGCAGTTCACACTGGACAGCGTCTGAAGCTTTCTTT.

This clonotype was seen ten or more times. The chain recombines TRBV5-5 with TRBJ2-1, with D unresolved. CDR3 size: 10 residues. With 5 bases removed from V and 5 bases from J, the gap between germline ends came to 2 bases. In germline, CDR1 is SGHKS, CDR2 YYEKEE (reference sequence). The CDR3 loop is CASSNNEQFF. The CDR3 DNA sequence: TGTGCCAGCAGTAACAATGAGCAGTTCTTC.

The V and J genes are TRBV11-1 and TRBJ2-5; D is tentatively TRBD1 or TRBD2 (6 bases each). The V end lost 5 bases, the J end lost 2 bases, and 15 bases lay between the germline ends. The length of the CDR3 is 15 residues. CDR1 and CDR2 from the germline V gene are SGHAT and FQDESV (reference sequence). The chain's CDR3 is CASSGNTGRQETQYF. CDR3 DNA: TGTGCCAGCAGCGGAAACACAGGGAGGCAAGAGACCCAGTACTTC.

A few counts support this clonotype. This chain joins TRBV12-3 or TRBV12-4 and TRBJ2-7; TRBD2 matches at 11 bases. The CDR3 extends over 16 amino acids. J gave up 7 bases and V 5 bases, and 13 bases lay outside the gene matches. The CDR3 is CASSGRLAGSAKEQYF. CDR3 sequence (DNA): TGTGCCAGCAGTGGGAGACTAGCGGGGTCAGCGAAGGAGCAGTACTTC.

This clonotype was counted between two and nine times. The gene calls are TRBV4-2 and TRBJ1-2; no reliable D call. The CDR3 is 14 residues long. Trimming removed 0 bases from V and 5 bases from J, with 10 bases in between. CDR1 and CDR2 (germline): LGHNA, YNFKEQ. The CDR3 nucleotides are TGTGCCAGCAGCCAAGATCAACTGGGGTATGGCTACACCTTC. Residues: CASSQDQLGYGYTF.

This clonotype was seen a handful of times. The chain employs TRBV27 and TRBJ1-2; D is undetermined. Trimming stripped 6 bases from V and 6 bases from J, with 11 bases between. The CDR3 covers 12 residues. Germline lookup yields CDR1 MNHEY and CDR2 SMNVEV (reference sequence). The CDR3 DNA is TGTGCCAGCAGACGGATCGGAGATGGCTACACCTTC. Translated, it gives CASRRIGDGYTF.

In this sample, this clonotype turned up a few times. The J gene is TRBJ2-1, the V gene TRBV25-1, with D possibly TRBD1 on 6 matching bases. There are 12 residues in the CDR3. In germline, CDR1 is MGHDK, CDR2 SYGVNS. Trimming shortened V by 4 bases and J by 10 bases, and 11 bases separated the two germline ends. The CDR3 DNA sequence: TGTGCCAGCAGTGGTGGGGGCTGGGAGCAGTTCTTC. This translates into CASSGGGWEQFF.

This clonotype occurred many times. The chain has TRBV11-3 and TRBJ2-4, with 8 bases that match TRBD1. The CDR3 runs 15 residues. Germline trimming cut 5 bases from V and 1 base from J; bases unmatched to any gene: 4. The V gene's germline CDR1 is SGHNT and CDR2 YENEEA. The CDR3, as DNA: TGTGCCAGCAGCCCGACAGGGGCGGCCAAAAACATTCAGTACTTC. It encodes CASSPTGAAKNIQYF.

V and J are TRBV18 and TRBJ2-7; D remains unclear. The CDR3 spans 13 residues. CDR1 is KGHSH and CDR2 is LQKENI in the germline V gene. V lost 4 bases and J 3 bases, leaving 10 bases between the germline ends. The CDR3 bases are TGTGCCAGCTCACGGGCGGCCCGCTACGAGCAGTACTTC. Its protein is CASSRAARYEQYF.

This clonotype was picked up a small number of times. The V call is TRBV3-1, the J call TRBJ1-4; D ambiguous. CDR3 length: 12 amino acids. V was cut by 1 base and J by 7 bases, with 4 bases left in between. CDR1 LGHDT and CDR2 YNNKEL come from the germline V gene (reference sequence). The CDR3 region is CASSQVGEKLFF. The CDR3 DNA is TGTGCCAGCAGCCAAGTGGGTGAAAAACTGTTTTTT. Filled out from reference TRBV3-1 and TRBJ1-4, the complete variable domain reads DTAVSQTPKYLVTQMGNDKSIKCEQNLGHDTMYWYKQDSKKFLKIMFSYNNKELIINETVPNRFSPKSPDKAHLNLHINSLELGDSAVYFCASSQVGEKLFFGSGTQLSVL.

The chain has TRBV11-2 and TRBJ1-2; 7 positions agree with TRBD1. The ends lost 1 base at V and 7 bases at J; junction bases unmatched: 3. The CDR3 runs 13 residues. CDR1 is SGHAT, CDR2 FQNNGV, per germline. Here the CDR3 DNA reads TGTGCCAGCAGCTTAGCAGGGGGGGGTGGCTACACCTTC. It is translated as CASSLAGGGGYTF.

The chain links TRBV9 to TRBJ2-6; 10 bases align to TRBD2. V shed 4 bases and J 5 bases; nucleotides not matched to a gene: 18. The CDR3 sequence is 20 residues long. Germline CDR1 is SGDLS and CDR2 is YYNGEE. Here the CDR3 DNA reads TGTGCCAGCAGCACCACTGGGGAGGCTAGCGGGAGCCGGTGGGCCAACGTCCTGACTTTC. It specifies CASSTTGEASGSRWANVLTF.

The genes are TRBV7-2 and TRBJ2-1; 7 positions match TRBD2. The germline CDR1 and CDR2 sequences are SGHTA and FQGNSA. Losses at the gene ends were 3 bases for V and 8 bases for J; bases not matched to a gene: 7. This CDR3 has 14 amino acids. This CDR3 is CASSLESGVDEQFF. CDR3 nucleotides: TGTGCCAGCAGCTTGGAGAGCGGGGTCGATGAGCAGTTCTTC.

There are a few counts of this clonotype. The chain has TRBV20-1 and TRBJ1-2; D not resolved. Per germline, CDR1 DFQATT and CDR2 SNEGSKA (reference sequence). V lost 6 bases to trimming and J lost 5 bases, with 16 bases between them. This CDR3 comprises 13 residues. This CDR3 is CSAQEGYGYGYTF. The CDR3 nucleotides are TGCAGTGCCCAGGAAGGGTATGGATATGGCTACACCTTC.

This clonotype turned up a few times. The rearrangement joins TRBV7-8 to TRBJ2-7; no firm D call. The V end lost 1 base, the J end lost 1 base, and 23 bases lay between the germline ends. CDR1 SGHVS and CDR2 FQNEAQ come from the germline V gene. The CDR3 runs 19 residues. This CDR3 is CASSLEFPRAPKGSYEQYF. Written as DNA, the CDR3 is TGTGCCAGCAGCTTAGAATTCCCCCGGGCTCCGAAAGGGTCCTACGAGCAGTACTTC.

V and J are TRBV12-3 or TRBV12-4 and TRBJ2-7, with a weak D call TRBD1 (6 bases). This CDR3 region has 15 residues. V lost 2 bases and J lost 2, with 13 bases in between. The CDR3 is CASSLRIGTTYEQYF. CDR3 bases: TGTGCCAGCAGTTTACGAATCGGGACAACCTACGAGCAGTACTTC.

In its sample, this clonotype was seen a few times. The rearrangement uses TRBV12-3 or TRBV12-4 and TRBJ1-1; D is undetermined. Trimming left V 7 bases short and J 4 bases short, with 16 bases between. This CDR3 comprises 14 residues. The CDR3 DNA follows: TGTGCCAGCACCGGCAGGACGGGGATCACTGAAGCTTTCTTT. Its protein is CASTGRTGITEAFF.

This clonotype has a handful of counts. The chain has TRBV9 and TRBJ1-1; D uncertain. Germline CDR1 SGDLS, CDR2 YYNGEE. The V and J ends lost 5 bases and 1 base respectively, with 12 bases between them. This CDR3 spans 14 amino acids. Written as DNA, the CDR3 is TGTGCCAGCAGTATTGTTACGGGGAACACTGAAGCTTTCTTT. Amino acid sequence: CASSIVTGNTEAFF. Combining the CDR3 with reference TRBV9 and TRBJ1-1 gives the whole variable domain DSGVTQTPKHLITATGQRVTLRCSPRSGDLSVYWYQQSLDQGLQFLIQYYNGEERAKGNILERFSAQQFPDLHSELNLSSLELGDSALYFCASSIVTGNTEAFFGQGTRLTVV.